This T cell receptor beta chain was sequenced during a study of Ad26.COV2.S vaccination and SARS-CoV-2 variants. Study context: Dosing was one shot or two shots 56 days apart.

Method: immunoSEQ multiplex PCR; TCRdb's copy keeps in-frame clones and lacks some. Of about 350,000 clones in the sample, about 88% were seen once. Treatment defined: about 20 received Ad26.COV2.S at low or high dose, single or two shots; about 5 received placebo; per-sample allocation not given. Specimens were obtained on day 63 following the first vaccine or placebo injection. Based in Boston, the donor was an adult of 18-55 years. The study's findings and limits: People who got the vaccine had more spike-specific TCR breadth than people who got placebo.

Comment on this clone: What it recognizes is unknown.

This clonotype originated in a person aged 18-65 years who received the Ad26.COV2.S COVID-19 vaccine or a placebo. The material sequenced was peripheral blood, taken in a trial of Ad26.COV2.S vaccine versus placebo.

CDR3 residues: CASSSAPGHFDEQYF. In DNA, the CDR3 is TGTGCCAGCAGCTCTGCCCCGGGACATTTCGACGAGCAGTACTTC. The V gene is TRBV13, the J gene TRBJ2-7; maybe TRBD1 (6 bases). Trimming shortened V by 4 bases and J by 5 bases, and 18 bases separated the two germline ends. The CDR3 spans 15 residues. CDR1 and CDR2 (germline): PRHDT, FYEKMQ (reference sequence).